The 16 T cell receptor beta chains below were found in one sample sequenced in a study of metastatic and nonmetastatic thyroid tumors. All patients reached thyroid surgery having received no treatment beforehand. TCRdb re-clonotyped the PCR reads through MiXCR. Among about 20,000 clones listed, more than 15% were seen once. Sequenced sample: adjacent normal tissue. The receptors come from a male donor with papillary thyroid cancer or a benign thyroid nodule (not recorded which). Some clones in this sample may be carry-over from other donors' samples.

This clone was counted many times. The sample contains more than one DNA sequence encoding this CDR3. This chain uses TRBV10-2 with TRBJ2-2, with 12 nucleotides matching TRBD1. The CDR3 loop spans 16 amino acids. Germline V CDR1 and CDR2: WSHSY, SAAADI. V gave up 5 bases and J gave up 2 bases; unmatched junction bases: 3. The CDR3 DNA is TGCGCCAGCAGTTCCGGGACAGGGGGCAACACCGGGGAGCTGTTTTTT. Its translation: CASSSGTGGNTGELFF.

This clone was recorded many times. This CDR3 is also generated by other DNA sequences in the sample. The chain joins TRBV24-1 to TRBJ2-3, with a possible D match to TRBD2 (6 bases). The CDR3 is 16 amino acids. Germline CDR1 reads KGHDR; CDR2 reads SFDVKD. V was cut by 5 bases and J by 5 bases, with 19 bases left in between. Here the CDR3 reads CATSGTTSRRIDTQYF. CDR3 bases: TGTGCCACCAGTGGCACTACTAGCCGCCGCATAGATACGCAGTATTTT.

Many counts were recorded for this clone. CDR3 nucleotide sequence: TGTGCCAGCAGCCAGACAAGCTACGGTCAGCCCCAGCATTTT. This codes for CASSQTSYGQPQHF. The chain uses TRBV4-2 and TRBJ1-5; D is undetermined. CDR1 and CDR2 (germline): LGHNA, YNFKEQ. The CDR3 extends over 14 amino acids. Trimming cost V 3 bases and J 6 bases, with 12 bases left between them.

Many counts were recorded for this clone. The V call is TRBV29-1, the J call TRBJ1-1, with TRBD1 as a possible D gene (6 bases). CDR1 is SQVTM, CDR2 ANQGSEA, per germline. The CDR3 totals 13 residues. V lost 7 bases to trimming and J lost 5 bases, with 17 bases between them. The CDR3 DNA reads as TGCAGCGCAAATAGGGGGGTGGGGACTGAAGCTTTCTTT. Translating it yields CSANRGVGTEAFF.

This clone was seen at least ten times. The chain couples TRBV2 to TRBJ1-3, with D tentatively TRBD1 (5 bases). V shed 4 bases and J shed 4 bases, with 14 bases lying between them. Germline V gives CDR1 SNHLY, CDR2 FYNNEI. The CDR3 sequence is 15 residues long. In DNA, the CDR3 is TGTGCCAGCAGTGCGGACATAACGAGAGGAAACACCATATATTTT. This translates into CASSADITRGNTIYF.

This clone has at least ten counts. V and J are TRBV5-1 and TRBJ2-1; TRBD2 matches at 12 bases. The CDR3 runs 15 residues. Germline assignment: CDR1 SGHRS and CDR2 YFSETQ. V lost 4 bases and J lost 4; bases outside the gene matches: 3. For the CDR3, the DNA is TGCGCCAGCAGCCCGGGACTAGCGGGTTACAATGAGCAGTTCTTC. This translates into CASSPGLAGYNEQFF.

At least ten counts were recorded for this clone. This chain uses TRBV5-1 with TRBJ2-5; 9 nucleotides align to TRBD1. CDR3 length equals 14 residues. Germline V gene data show CDR1 as SGHRS and CDR2 as YFSETQ. Germline trimming cut 8 bases from V and 5 bases from J; bases unmatched to any gene: 10. For the CDR3, the DNA is TGCGCCAGTAAAAACAGGGGGCACTGGGAGACCCAGTACTTC. Its translation: CASKNRGHWETQYF.

The sample holds many counts of this clone. CDR3: CASSLKGLAANTGELFF. Written as DNA, the CDR3 is TGTGCCAGCAGCTTAAAGGGACTAGCGGCTAACACCGGGGAGCTGTTTTTT. The V gene is TRBV7-2, the J gene TRBJ2-2, with 11 bases fitting TRBD2. Germline trimming cut 2 bases from V and 2 bases from J; bases unmatched to any gene: 4. CDR1 SGHTA and CDR2 FQGNSA come from the germline V gene. The CDR3 runs to 17 residues.

This chain links TRBV9 with TRBJ1-2, with TRBD1 as a possible D gene (6 bases). The CDR3 covers 17 residues. The V and J ends lost 4 bases and 4 bases respectively, with 23 bases between them. CDR1 and CDR2 from the germline V gene are SGDLS and YYNGEE. CDR3 protein: CASSSPATSGDTYGYTF. DNA of the CDR3: TGTGCCAGCAGCTCACCCGCCACCTCAGGGGATACCTATGGCTACACCTTC.

This clone was observed a single time. The rearrangement uses TRBV7-9 and TRBJ1-1, with D possibly being TRBD1 (5 bases). From germline, CDR1 is SEHNR and CDR2 FQNEAQ (reference sequence). Trimming removed 4 bases at V and 12 bases at J, with 24 bases between. The CDR3 has 15 residues. The CDR3 nucleotides are TGTGCCAGCAGCTACCTAGGTGGAAGGGGTACAATACCTTTCTTT. Amino acids: CASSYLGGRGTIPFF.

With regard to this clone: A much bigger clone sits one base away, suggesting this may be a read error. This chain joins TRBV5-4 and TRBJ1-2; the D is unclear. Trimming stripped 4 bases from V and 7 bases from J, with 20 bases between. The CDR3 consists of 15 residues. Germline V gene data show CDR1 as SGHNT and CDR2 as YYREEE (reference sequence). The CDR3 DNA reads TGTGCCAGCAGCACCAATGCGGGGATTAGCTGTGGCTACACCTTC. Its translation is CASSTNAGISCGYTF.

The chain links TRBV24-1 to TRBJ2-2; TRBD2 matches at 9 bases. CDR1 and CDR2 from the germline V gene are KGHDR and SFDVKD. Trimming cost V 3 bases and J 4 bases; bases outside gene matches: 5. The CDR3 runs to 16 residues. CDR3 protein: CATSDRSGSGTGELFF. The CDR3 region has the DNA TGTGCCACCAGTGATCGTAGCGGGAGTGGCACCGGGGAGCTGTTTTTT.

This clone was found a few times. The junction and the germline gene differ at one end; a read error may be behind it. The chain combines TRBV24-1 with TRBJ2-1, with TRBD1 matching 10 bases. The length of the CDR3 is 13 residues. CDR1 and CDR2 from the germline V gene are KGHDR and SFDVKD. The CDR3 coding sequence is TGTTCCACCATGGGGACAGGGGATGATGAGCAGTTCTTC. Protein product: CSTMGTGDDEQFF.

Comments on this clone: At one end the junction does not follow the germline gene, possibly because of a read error. The chain couples TRBV5-1 to TRBJ2-1; TRBD1 might be the D (6 bases). Germline lookup yields CDR1 SGHRS and CDR2 YFSETQ. The CDR3 contains 13 residues. CDR3 residues: CASSQGTTNDQFF. The DNA for the CDR3 is TGCGCCAGTAGCCAGGGGACAACCAATGATCAGTTCTTC. The whole variable domain, filled in from reference TRBV5-1 and TRBJ2-1, reads KAGVTQTPRYLIKTRGQQVTLSCSPISGHRSVSWYQQTPGQGLQFLFEYFSETQRNKGNFPGRFSGRQFSNSRSEMNVSTLELGDSALYLCASSQGTTNDQFFGPGTRLTVL.

This clone showed up many times. This may be a read error, as it is one base from a much larger clone. The chain joins TRBV7-9 to TRBJ2-3; 7 positions match TRBD2. V shed 0 bases, J shed 1 base, and the junction held 1 base outside the gene matches. The CDR3 spans 15 residues. Germline-derived CDR1 and CDR2 are SEHNR and FQNEAQ (reference sequence). This chain's CDR3 is CASSLASGGTDTQYF. DNA of the CDR3: TGTGCCAGCAGCTTAGCAAGCGGGGGCACAGATACGCAGTATTTT.

The gene calls are TRBV4-2 and TRBJ2-1; TRBD2 matches 8 bases. J lost 4 bases, V lost 4 bases, and 9 bases had no gene match. There are 16 residues in the CDR3. Germline CDR1 and CDR2: LGHNA and YNFKEQ. CDR3 loop: CASSPGPLAGYNEQFF. The CDR3 bases are TGTGCCAGCAGCCCAGGGCCCTTAGCGGGGTACAATGAGCAGTTCTTC.